What follows are 21 T cell receptor beta chains derived from one specimen sequenced in a study of blood T cell repertoires in COVID-19. Data came from immunoSEQ multiplex PCR; TCRdb stores just in-frame clones and leaves some out. The repertoire holds roughly 79,000 clones, with 87% as singletons. Sequencing input: peripheral blood. The receptors here all came from a woman in her forties or fifties with acute or convalescent COVID-19.

This clone has only one observation. CDR3: CASSLGQGNTGELFF. Here the CDR3 DNA reads TGTGCCAGTAGTTTAGGACAGGGAAACACCGGGGAGCTGTTTTTT. This sequence joins TRBV19 and TRBJ2-2; TRBD1 matches at 8 bases. This CDR3 comprises 15 residues. The V segment lost 5 bases and the J segment 2 bases; nucleotides outside the gene matches: 4. CDR1 and CDR2 (germline): LNHDA, SQIVND (reference sequence).

The V call is TRBV19, the J call TRBJ2-3; TRBD2 matches 9 bases. The CDR3 sequence is 17 residues long. CDR1 is LNHDA and CDR2 is SQIVND in the germline V gene (reference sequence). Losses at the gene ends were 1 base for V and 8 bases for J; bases not matched to a gene: 13. In DNA form, the CDR3 reads TGTGCCAGTAGTATAGTACCAACTAGCGGGCGGACGGGTACGCAGTATTTT. Its protein is CASSIVPTSGRTGTQYF.

The chain carries TRBV10-3 and TRBJ1-2; 7 bases agree with TRBD1. Germline V gives CDR1 ENHRY, CDR2 SYGVKD. The V segment lost 4 bases and the J segment 6 bases; nucleotides outside the gene matches: 17. The CDR3 is 17 amino acids. In nucleotides, the CDR3 is TGTGCCATCAGTGCCGCCCACTCTCGACAGGGCGAGGATGGCTACACCTTC. Amino acids: CAISAAHSRQGEDGYTF.

This clone was seen a single time. The chain uses TRBV27 and TRBJ1-1, with D hard to call. Trimming left V 2 bases short and J 3 bases short, with 7 bases between. Germline V gene sequence: CDR1 MNHEY, CDR2 SMNVEV (reference sequence). The CDR3 totals 13 residues. The CDR3 here is CASSLGTHTEAFF. DNA for the CDR3: TGTGCCAGCAGTTTAGGCACCCACACTGAAGCTTTCTTT.

The CDR3 nucleotides are TGTGCCAGCAGTGAAAAAGAGTTGTGGGAGACCCAGTACTTC. It encodes CASSEKELWETQYF. This chain connects TRBV2 to TRBJ2-5; no clear D gene. This CDR3 is built from 14 residues. Germline-derived CDR1 and CDR2 are SNHLY and FYNNEI. V dropped 2 bases and J dropped 5 bases, with 12 bases sitting between them.

The chain couples TRBV5-1 to TRBJ1-3; 7 bases match TRBD1. This CDR3 region has 15 residues. The germline V gene has CDR1 SGHRS and CDR2 YFSETQ. The trim removed 0 bases at V and 4 bases at J, leaving 4 bases unmatched. The CDR3 region has the DNA TGCGCCAGCAGCTTGGTTACAGGGGAAGGAAACACCATATATTTT. Residues: CASSLVTGEGNTIYF. The variable domain in full, completed from reference TRBV5-1 and TRBJ1-3, reads KAGVTQTPRYLIKTRGQQVTLSCSPISGHRSVSWYQQTPGQGLQFLFEYFSETQRNKGNFPGRFSGRQFSNSRSEMNVSTLELGDSALYLCASSLVTGEGNTIYFGEGSWLTVV.

The gene calls are TRBV7-2 and TRBJ1-2; no definite D call. The V end was cut by 3 bases, the J end by 0 bases, with 8 bases between. Germline V lookup: CDR1 SGHTA, CDR2 FQGNSA. The CDR3 sequence is 14 residues long. The CDR3 here is CASSLLLPNYGYTF. The CDR3 bases are TGTGCCAGCAGCTTGCTACTCCCTAACTATGGCTACACCTTC.

The CDR3 bases are TGTGCCAGCAGCTCAAATCTTCAGAGGGATCAGCCCCAGCATTTT. This translates into CASSSNLQRDQPQHF. This sequence joins TRBV7-2 and TRBJ1-5; D is ambiguous. Trimming cost V 4 bases and J 5 bases, with 15 bases left between them. The CDR3 covers 15 residues. Per the germline V gene, CDR1 is SGHTA and CDR2 is FQGNSA.

This clone was found once. Other nucleotide sequences in the sample specify the same CDR3. The CDR3 nucleotides are TGTGCCAGCAGCCAAGATCATAGCAATCAGCCCCAGCATTTT. It yields the protein CASSQDHSNQPQHF. The V gene is TRBV3-1 (or the pseudogene TRBV3-2), the J gene TRBJ1-5; no clear D. Deletions cut 0 bases from V and 0 bases from J, with 3 bases between. Germline lookup yields CDR1 LGHDT and CDR2 YNNKEL (reference sequence). The CDR3 runs 14 residues.

The chain is built from TRBV19 and TRBJ2-2; a weak D match, TRBD1 (7 bases). Trimming removed 7 bases at V and 3 bases at J, with 21 bases between. Germline values: CDR1 LNHDA, CDR2 SQIVND (reference sequence). This CDR3 has 17 residues. CDR3 nucleotides: TGTGCCAGTACCTCAGCCAGGGGGGCCATTTACACCGGGGAGCTGTTTTTT. Its translation is CASTSARGAIYTGELFF.

The chain combines TRBV2 with TRBJ1-5; tentative D call: TRBD1 (6 bases). This CDR3 spans 15 amino acids. V lost 3 bases and J lost 3, with 12 bases in between. Germline V gene data show CDR1 as SNHLY and CDR2 as FYNNEI. CDR3 sequence: CASSENRAVNQPQHF. The DNA for the CDR3 is TGTGCCAGCAGTGAGAACAGGGCGGTCAATCAGCCCCAGCATTTT.

This chain connects TRBV3-1 (or the pseudogene TRBV3-2) to TRBJ2-3, with 12 positions matching TRBD1. There are 16 residues in the CDR3. CDR1 and CDR2 from the germline V gene are LGHDT and YNNKEL (reference sequence). V shed 3 bases, J shed 3 bases, and the junction held 4 bases outside the gene matches. CDR3 nucleotides: TGTGCCAGCAGCCAGGGGACAGGGGGCAGAACAGATACGCAGTATTTT. Translated, it gives CASSQGTGGRTDTQYF.

The genes are TRBV4-2 and TRBJ2-2, with a possible D match to TRBD2 (6 bases). The CDR3 extends over 17 amino acids. With 0 bases removed from V and 8 bases from J, the gap between germline ends came to 19 bases. Per the germline V gene, CDR1 is LGHNA and CDR2 is YNFKEQ. The CDR3 reads CASSQDPSGYSYGELFF. DNA of the CDR3: TGTGCCAGCAGCCAAGATCCCAGCGGGTACTCCTATGGGGAGCTGTTTTTT.

V is TRBV10-1 and J is TRBJ2-7; TRBD2 aligns across 10 bases. Looked up from germline, CDR1 is WNHNN and CDR2 is SYGVQD (reference sequence). After removal of 8 bases from V and 2 bases from J, the junction contained 9 bases not matched to a gene. The CDR3 has 15 amino acids. The CDR3: CASAWLAGVTYEQYF. CDR3 coding DNA: TGCGCCAGCGCTTGGCTAGCGGGAGTCACCTACGAGCAGTACTTC.

This chain connects TRBV2 to TRBJ2-5, with TRBD2 identical over 7 bases. The V gene's germline CDR1 is SNHLY and CDR2 FYNNEI. The CDR3 sequence is 17 residues long. V trimming: 1 base; J trimming: 0 bases; junction bases outside the gene matches: 8. The CDR3 sequence is CASSEGHPAGNQETQYF. The CDR3 DNA reads as TGTGCCAGCAGTGAAGGACACCCAGCGGGGAACCAAGAGACCCAGTACTTC. Supplemented by reference TRBV2 and TRBJ2-5, the full variable domain reads EPEVTQTPSHQVTQMGQEVILRCVPISNHLYFYWYRQILGQKVEFLVSFYNNEISEKSEIFDDQFSVERPDGSNFTLKIRSTKLEDSAMYFCASSEGHPAGNQETQYFGPGTRLLVL.

This clone was counted once. J is TRBJ2-1 and V is TRBV29-1; TRBD2 is a possible D gene (5 bases). The germline gives CDR1 SQVTM, CDR2 ANQGSEA. This CDR3 region has 13 residues. The V and J ends lost 4 bases and 2 bases respectively, with 9 bases between them. CDR3 nucleotide sequence: TGCAGCGTTGTCGAGGGCCCCTACAATGAGCAGTTCTTC. It yields the protein CSVVEGPYNEQFF.

The chain carries TRBV27 and TRBJ1-5; TRBD1 matches at 7 bases. Germline-derived CDR1 and CDR2 are MNHEY and SMNVEV (reference sequence). CDR3 length: 14 residues. The junction had 7 bases not matched to a gene; V was cut back by 4 bases and J by 7 bases. The chain's CDR3 is CASSSGQIGQPQHF. Here the CDR3 DNA reads TGTGCCAGCAGTTCGGGACAGATTGGGCAGCCCCAGCATTTT.

The V and J genes are TRBV24-1 and TRBJ2-5; a weak D match, TRBD2 (6 bases). CDR3 length equals 17 residues. Looked up from germline, CDR1 is KGHDR and CDR2 is SFDVKD. The V end was cut by 4 bases, the J end by 1 base, with 18 bases between. This chain's CDR3 is CATSEPPSRGFQETQYF. The DNA for the CDR3 is TGTGCCACCAGTGAACCCCCTTCGCGGGGATTCCAAGAGACCCAGTACTTC.

The V call is TRBV27, the J call TRBJ2-1; the match to TRBD1 covers 11 bases. V shed 5 bases, J shed 6 bases, and the junction held 9 bases outside the gene matches. Germline assignment: CDR1 MNHEY and CDR2 SMNVEV (reference sequence). The CDR3 runs to 16 residues. CDR3 in amino acids: CASSQTGQGAANEQFF. The CDR3 DNA reads TGTGCCAGCAGTCAGACCGGACAGGGGGCGGCCAATGAGCAGTTCTTC.

This chain joins TRBV7-3 and TRBJ2-1; 7 nucleotides agree with TRBD2. This CDR3 has 14 amino acids. J lost 6 bases, V lost 1 base, and 3 bases had no gene match. Per the germline V gene, CDR1 is SGHTA and CDR2 is FQGTGA. The DNA for the CDR3 is TGTGCCAGCAGCTTAAAGACTAGCTCCAATGAGCAGTTCTTC. Residues: CASSLKTSSNEQFF.

The chain employs TRBV20-1 and TRBJ2-7; D may be TRBD1 (7 bases). The CDR3 is 10 amino acids. CDR1 and CDR2 (germline): DFQATT, SNEGSKA (reference sequence). The CDR3 coding sequence is TGCGCGGGACAGTCCTACGAGCAGTACTTC. Its translation: CAGQSYEQYF.